This TCR beta chain was sequenced in a study of blood T cell repertoires in COVID-19. Study information: Donors in the United States, Italy and Spain gave samples during acute or convalescent COVID-19.

Germline V gene data show CDR1 as MNHEY and CDR2 as SMNVEV (reference sequence). The CDR3 length is 15 residues. V gave up 2 bases and J gave up 2 bases, with 10 bases separating them. In the original analysis: For nucleated cells, counts were estimated from reference gene primer amplification. TCRdb's table, derived via immunoSEQ multiplex PCR, lists solely in-frame clones and lacks some. The V and J calls and clone size come from that table; D and trimming were worked out from the DNA. The data show about 160,000 clones, roughly 84% seen once. Sequenced material: peripheral blood. J is TRBJ1-3 and V is TRBV27; D possibly corresponds to TRBD1 (5 bases). The receptor comes from a man aged 40-55 years with acute or convalescent COVID-19. The CDR3 DNA reads TGTGCCAGCAGTTTAGCAGGGATCGCTGGAAACACCATATATTTT. It translates to CASSLAGIAGNTIYF.